This T cell receptor beta chain stems from a study of glioma-infiltrating T cells after dendritic cell vaccination. In the study overall: Three intradermal dendritic cell vaccine injections were given every two weeks.

Time point given: after dendritic cell vaccination, including at tumor progression/relapse. V shed 5 bases, J shed 9 bases, and the junction held 4 bases outside the gene matches. Germline V gene lookup returns CDR1 MNHEY and CDR2 SVGAGI. The CDR3 consists of 12 residues. The data were produced by immunoSEQ multiplex PCR, yet TCRdb's version contains in-frame clones alone and is incomplete. The table includes more than 95,000 clones, approximately 80% detected once. The chain uses TRBV6-5 and TRBJ2-1, with TRBD1 identical over 7 bases. This sequence originates from a human donor with glioblastoma. The source material was blood, sampled after dendritic cell vaccination. Written as DNA, the CDR3 is TGTGCCAGCAGTCGGTCAGGGGGTGAGCAGTTCTTC. This translates into CASSRSGGEQFF.